Detailed here is one T cell receptor (beta chain). Its antigen is still unknown. Base qualities are missing; no much larger clone stands one base away. Each collaborating institution followed its own protocols to collect whole blood in K2EDTA tubes. For TCRbeta analysis, collaborator samples were shipped as frozen whole blood, as isolated PBMCs, or as DNA extracted from either sample type. TCRbeta CDR3 regions were amplified from genomic DNA using the immunoSEQ Assay, a bias-controlled multiplex PCR. Under the source paper's analysis protocol: Within the assay, amplification of reference gene primers was used to estimate how many nucleated cells each sample contained. To quantify the absolute abundance of each unique TCRbeta CDR3 rearrangement, sequence reads were collapsed and filtered. Productive Simpson clonality was computed per sample as the square root of Simpson's diversity index over productive rearrangements. The clones in this table, taken by TCRdb from immuneACCESS, are in-frame only. Not every clone is retained; where verified, under half of the shortfall comes from an unresolved V gene, and the cause of the rest is unknown. V, J and clone size are taken as reported in that table, and D and trimming were inferred from the DNA itself. The sample yields hundreds of thousands of clones; about nine tenths were counted once. The biggest ten clones account for around an eighth of the sample.

The sample originates from a study of blood T cell repertoires in COVID-19 (dated by TCRdb to the early 2020s). The study in broad terms: Collaborator samples came from the United States, Italy and Spain and covered acute and convalescent phases of COVID-19. Samples came from the ongoing ImmuneRACE study (first 160 participants) plus 1,254 subjects from 6 global collaborators. The material from the prospective study consisted of cDNA or gDNA derived from T cells, B-cell-depleted T cells, or PBMCs. Nearly every sample came with metadata listing a de-identified subject ID, COVID-19 status, age in years and sex. Where available, HLA class I and class II types were obtained from metadata supplied by the sample provider rather than from assay-based typing. Deeply sampled blood TCRbeta repertoires from subjects exposed to, actively infected with, or recovered from COVID-19 were included in the dataset. The repertoires were released in a freely available public database intended as a resource for research on the immune response to SARS-CoV-2.

There are 17 amino acids in the CDR3, from cysteine to phenylalanine inclusive. Here the CDR3 DNA is all that survives: 51 bases in frame from base 1. Results the study describes overall, beyond this receptor: The quantity of clinical and demographic metadata differed by source and by participant and was supplied without curation.

This clonotype originated in a woman in her sixties or seventies with acute or convalescent COVID-19. Input material: peripheral blood. In this chain, TRBV21-1 is recombined with TRBJ2-5; TRBD2 is the table's D call and was not checked against the DNA. TRBV21-1 corresponds to a pseudogene. The CDR3 region has the sequence CASTLDQRGAGSETQYF. The nucleotide sequence is given as TGTGCCAGCACACTGGACCAAAGGGGAGCGGGGAGTGAGACCCAGTACTTC.